The 22 T cell receptor beta chains listed next were all sequenced from one sample in a study of blood T cells in healthy people across ages. The authors ran a second PCR of roughly 6 to 12 cycles using a sample-barcoded 5' primer and a J-beta primer mix. Each CDR3 protein is one row after TCRdb ran MiXCR on the 5' RACE reads. This sample carries around 1,500,000 distinct CDR3 sequences, 28% of them seen once, and the ten largest clones take around 7.7%. The sequenced sample was blood. Receptor source: a young woman in good health.

This rearrangement joins TRBV6-1 to TRBJ2-3, with 9 nucleotides matching TRBD2. Trimming removed 4 bases from V and 14 bases from J; junction bases left unmatched: 19. This CDR3 contains 16 residues. Germline values: CDR1 MNHNS, CDR2 SASEGT. This chain's CDR3 is CASSAPRASGIIQVYF. CDR3 DNA sequence: TGTGCCAGCAGTGCCCCCCGGGCTAGCGGGATAATACAGGTGTATTTT.

This clonotype has ten or more counts. The chain has TRBV18 and TRBJ2-5; D is uncertain. Trimming cost V 3 bases and J 2 bases, with 7 bases left between them. Germline V gene sequence: CDR1 KGHSH, CDR2 LQKENI. This CDR3 contains 13 residues. The CDR3 spells CASSPQPQETQYF. In DNA, the CDR3 is TGTGCCAGCTCACCGCAGCCTCAAGAGACCCAGTACTTC.

This clonotype appeared a few times. J is TRBJ2-3 and V is TRBV20-1; D unclear. The germline gives CDR1 DFQATT, CDR2 SNEGSKA (reference sequence). The CDR3 consists of 15 residues. Trimming took 2 bases from V and 2 from J, leaving 14 bases between them. CDR3 in amino acids: CSARRASLTTDTQYF. DNA of the CDR3: TGCAGTGCTAGACGGGCCAGCCTGACCACAGATACGCAGTATTTT.

The chain employs TRBV6-5 and TRBJ2-1, with D maybe TRBD2 (6 bases). The length of the CDR3 is 11 residues. CDR1 MNHEY and CDR2 SVGAGI come from the germline V gene. Trimming removed 4 bases at V and 8 bases at J, with 6 bases between. As DNA, the CDR3 is TGTGCCAGCAGTTGGGACTATGAGCAGTTCTTC. This codes for CASSWDYEQFF.

This clonotype was detected a few times. The V gene is TRBV27, the J gene TRBJ2-1; 11 bases map to TRBD2. Germline V CDR1 and CDR2: MNHEY, SMNVEV (reference sequence). The CDR3 sequence is 14 residues long. The J segment lost 10 bases and the V segment lost 9 bases, leaving 11 bases of the junction unmatched. The CDR3 DNA reads as TGTGCCAGTCGGCTAGCGGGAGGCGGGGGGGAGCAGTTCTTC. Translated: CASRLAGGGGEQFF.

This clonotype was counted once. Germline and junction disagree at one end, which may indicate a read error. The chain joins TRBV10-1 to TRBJ1-5, with D unclear. Germline V gene sequence: CDR1 WNHNN, CDR2 SYGVQD (reference sequence). This CDR3 spans 13 amino acids. Here the CDR3 reads CASRESVGQPQHF. In DNA form, the CDR3 reads TGCGCCAGCAGGGAGTCGGTGGGTCAGCCCCAGCATTTT.

CDR3 bases: TGTGCCAGCAGTTTTTACGAGGGGATCTATGGCTACACCTTC. As protein: CASSFYEGIYGYTF. V is TRBV12-3 or TRBV12-4 and J is TRBJ1-2; perhaps TRBD1 as D (5 bases). The CDR3 consists of 14 residues. Trimming left V 3 bases short and J 4 bases short, with 12 bases between.

V and J are TRBV7-2 and TRBJ2-3; TRBD2 matches 10 bases. Germline V gene lookup returns CDR1 SGHTA and CDR2 FQGNSA. This CDR3 contains 14 residues. Trimming at V came to 3 bases and at J to 5 bases, leaving 2 bases not matched to a gene. This chain's CDR3 is CASSFIAGGDTQYF. In DNA, the CDR3 is TGTGCCAGCAGCTTCATAGCGGGAGGAGATACGCAGTATTTT. The whole variable domain, remainder taken from reference TRBV7-2 and TRBJ2-3, is GAGVSQSPSNKVTEKGKDVELRCDPISGHTALYWYRQSLGQGLEFLIYFQGNSAPDKSGLPSDRFSAERTGGSVSTLTIQRTQQEDSAVYLCASSFIAGGDTQYFGPGTRLTVL.

The table lists this clonotype with many counts. This chain links TRBV5-1 with TRBJ1-4, with unresolved D. The length of the CDR3 is 14 residues. Germline V CDR1 and CDR2: SGHRS, YFSETQ. V was cut by 4 bases and J by 6 bases, with 13 bases left in between. CDR3 protein: CASSLQFDDEKLFF. The CDR3, as DNA: TGCGCCAGCAGCCTACAGTTTGATGATGAAAAACTGTTTTTT.

This clonotype was seen a handful of times. This sequence joins TRBV5-1 and TRBJ1-1; 7 nucleotides align to TRBD1. Germline CDR1 and CDR2: SGHRS and YFSETQ. V shed 6 bases, J shed 3 bases, and the junction held 5 bases outside the gene matches. The CDR3 is 13 residues long. The CDR3 is CASMRGPDTEAFF. The CDR3 DNA is TGCGCCAGCATGAGGGGGCCGGACACTGAAGCTTTCTTT.

The genes are TRBV4-3 and TRBJ2-7, with TRBD2 matching over 7 bases. Germline V CDR1 and CDR2: LGHNA, YSLEER. J was trimmed by 5 bases and V by 0 bases; bases with no gene match: 4. The CDR3 sequence is 14 residues long. The CDR3 coding sequence is TGCGCCAGCAGCCAAGAGAGGCTAGCGGACGAGCAGTACTTC. Its translation: CASSQERLADEQYF.

Only a few counts were recorded for this clonotype. CDR3 protein: CASSLGGFAFF. The CDR3 nucleotides read TGTGCCAGCAGCTTAGGCGGGTTTGCTTTCTTT. J is TRBJ1-1 and V is TRBV7-9; D remains ambiguous. V lost 1 base and J 11 bases, leaving 8 bases between the germline ends. The CDR3 length is 11 residues. CDR1 and CDR2 (germline): SEHNR, FQNEAQ (reference sequence). The full variable domain, its missing parts supplied by reference TRBV7-9 and TRBJ1-1, is DTGVSQNPRHKITKRGQNVTFRCDPISEHNRLYWYRQTLGQGPEFLTYFQNEAQLEKSRLLSDRFSAERPKGSFSTLEIQRTEQGDSAMYLCASSLGGFAFFGQGTRLTVV.

The chain joins TRBV18 to TRBJ2-3; 8 bases match TRBD1. Per germline, CDR1 KGHSH and CDR2 LQKENI. V was pared by 5 bases and J by 4 bases, with 17 bases of the junction left unmatched. This CDR3 region has 18 residues. CDR3 nucleotides: TGTGCCAGCTCAACCTCCTATCGCGGACAGGGAGCTTCAGATACGCAGTATTTT. It codes for CASSTSYRGQGASDTQYF.

The CDR3 is CASSLGGEQETQYF. DNA for the CDR3: TGTGCCAGCAGCTTGGGTGGGGAACAAGAGACCCAGTACTTC. The J gene is TRBJ2-5, the V gene TRBV7-3; D remains ambiguous. Trimming took 3 bases from V and 2 from J, leaving 10 bases between them. This CDR3 contains 14 residues. Germline V gene sequence: CDR1 SGHTA, CDR2 FQGTGA.

The chain uses TRBV9 and TRBJ2-5, with D tentatively TRBD2 (6 bases). The germline V and J ends were trimmed by 0 bases and 1 base, with 10 bases remaining between them. Germline V gene lookup returns CDR1 SGDLS and CDR2 YYNGEE. The CDR3 totals 15 residues. The CDR3 DNA is TGTGCCAGCAGCGTAGAGGGAGGTCTCCAAGAGACCCAGTACTTC. It encodes CASSVEGGLQETQYF.

This clonotype was recorded at least ten times. The V and J genes are TRBV29-1 and TRBJ2-5, with D tentatively TRBD1 or TRBD2 (5 bases each). The CDR3 totals 13 residues. CDR1 is SQVTM, CDR2 ANQGSEA, per germline. V shed 8 bases and J shed 5 bases, with 18 bases lying between them. CDR3 in DNA: TGCAGCCTTCGGACGGGGCTTTTGGAGACCCAGTACTTC. It codes for CSLRTGLLETQYF. Filled out from reference TRBV29-1 and TRBJ2-5, the complete variable domain reads SAVISQKPSRDICQRGTSLTIQCQVDSQVTMMFWYRQQPGQSLTLIATANQGSEATYESGFVIDKFPISRPNLTFSTLTVSNMSPEDSSIYLCSLRTGLLETQYFGPGTRLLVL.

The rearrangement joins TRBV12-3 or TRBV12-4 to TRBJ1-2, with D tentatively TRBD1 (5 bases). The CDR3 covers 12 residues. Between the trimmed V and J ends, which lost 5 bases and 10 bases, there was a span of 14 bases. CDR3 in DNA: TGTGCCAGCAGTGCGACAGTCCTTGACTACACCTTC. This codes for CASSATVLDYTF.

V gene TRBV9 combines with J gene TRBJ2-1; the match to TRBD1 covers 8 bases. V lost 0 bases, J lost 11 bases, and 4 bases stayed unmatched. Germline loops: CDR1 SGDLS, CDR2 YYNGEE. The CDR3 runs 13 residues. This CDR3 reads CASSVDWTGKQFF. The CDR3, as DNA: TGTGCCAGCAGCGTAGATTGGACAGGGAAGCAGTTCTTC. The full variable domain, in which reference TRBV9 and TRBJ2-1 provide the parts outside the CDR3, is DSGVTQTPKHLITATGQRVTLRCSPRSGDLSVYWYQQSLDQGLQFLIQYYNGEERAKGNILERFSAQQFPDLHSELNLSSLELGDSALYFCASSVDWTGKQFFGPGTRLTVL.

This clonotype was observed a handful of times. The V call is TRBV2, the J call TRBJ2-1, with 9 nucleotides matching TRBD1. This CDR3 comprises 13 residues. The germline CDR1 and CDR2 sequences are SNHLY and FYNNEI. Trimming at V came to 10 bases and at J to 6 bases, leaving 7 bases not matched to a gene. CDR3 coding DNA: TGTGCCAAGACAGGGGGAGCTAGCAATGAGCAGTTCTTC. This gives the protein CAKTGGASNEQFF.

This clonotype was seen a few times. The genes are TRBV4-1 and TRBJ1-4; 8 bases are shared with TRBD1. With 3 bases clipped from V and 7 bases from J, the junction kept 10 bases outside the gene matches. This CDR3 spans 16 amino acids. Germline CDR1 MGHRA, CDR2 YSYEKL. The CDR3 region is CASSHGPQDRAEKLFF. Here the CDR3 DNA reads TGCGCCAGCAGCCACGGGCCGCAGGACAGGGCTGAAAAACTGTTTTTT.

This clonotype was seen many times. The chain uses TRBV28 and TRBJ1-2; 8 bases match TRBD1. The CDR3 contains 15 residues. V lost 3 bases to trimming and J lost 8 bases; unmatched junction nucleotides: 11. CDR1 and CDR2 from the germline V gene are MDHEN and SYDVKM. This CDR3 is CASSFVSGQGGGYTF. The CDR3 coding sequence is TGTGCCAGCAGTTTCGTTTCAGGACAGGGCGGCGGCTACACCTTC.

Comments on this clonotype: The junction does not match germline at one end; this may be a read error. V gene TRBV7-2 combines with J gene TRBJ1-4, with TRBD1 identical over 9 bases. CDR3 length equals 15 residues. CDR1 SGHTA and CDR2 FQGNSA come from the germline V gene. The CDR3 DNA reads as TGTGCCAGCAGCCCTCACAGGGGGCCTAATGAAAAACGGTTTTTT. As protein: CASSPHRGPNEKRFF.